The rows below give T cell receptor beta chains drawn from one sample of a study of CD8 T cells in ankylosing spondylitis. TCRdb re-called the 5' RACE reads through MiXCR, storing one row per CDR3 protein. Of fewer than 550,000 distinct CDR3 sequences detected, about 5.4% appear once; the ten largest clones hold 3% to 4%. The sample consisted of blood, either unsorted or a sorted T cell fraction (not recorded which). The origin of the receptors is a male donor with ankylosing spondylitis. Each CDR3 is given with its conserved first and last residue. Each record gives: D gene, V gene, J gene, clone size, CDR3 DNA, CDR3 protein. A D gene is named only where the DNA matches it firmly. Clone size is given for some rows only: seen once, a few or many times, or a class if the clone is expanded.

.,TRBV29-1,TRBJ2-4,many,TGCAGCGTTGGTGTGGGGAAAAGGGACATTCAGTACTTC,CSVGVGKRDIQYF
TRBD1,TRBV6-2/TRBV6-3,TRBJ2-7,few,TGTGCCAGCAGCCATTGGACAGGGCCCAGGGAGCAGTACTTC,CASSHWTGPREQYF
.,TRBV6-5,TRBJ2-3,few,TGTGCCAGCAGTTACTCTGGTTATCGGGCGCAGTATTTT,CASSYSGYRAQYF
TRBD2,TRBV4-1,TRBJ2-3,.,TGCGCCAGCTGCCCTCTAGCGGGAGTGCTTGGCACAGATACGCAGTATTTT,CASCPLAGVLGTDTQYF
.,TRBV7-2,TRBJ2-1,many,TGTGCCAGCAGCCCCGGGACCTTCGGCTCCTACAATGAGCAGTTCTTC,CASSPGTFGSYNEQFF
.,TRBV7-2,TRBJ2-3,many,TGTGCCAGCAGCTCTCAAGGAGGAGGGACCACAGATACGCAGTATTTT,CASSSQGGGTTDTQYF
.,TRBV5-1,TRBJ2-2,many,TGCGCCACCTCGACCGGGCCCACCGGGGAGCTGTTTTTT,CATSTGPTGELFF
TRBD1,TRBV7-2,TRBJ2-2,many,TGTGCCAGCAGCTTACTTCCGGGACAGGGCTACACCGGGGAGCTGTTTTTT,CASSLLPGQGYTGELFF
TRBD2,TRBV20-1,TRBJ2-1,many,TGCAGTGCTACGCGGACTAGCGGGAGAAACAATGAGCAGTTCTTC,CSATRTSGRNNEQFF
.,TRBV7-2,TRBJ2-1,many,TGTGCCAGCAGCTTATTGGCCTCCTTATTTACCTACAATGAGCAGTTCTTC,CASSLLASLFTYNEQFF
TRBD1,TRBV6-1,TRBJ2-1,many,TGTGCCAGCGCCGAGAGGGACAGGGGAAATGAGCAGTTCTTC,CASAERDRGNEQFF
TRBD1,TRBV28,TRBJ2-1,many,TGTGCCAGCAGGACGGGACAGGGCCGTAATGAGCAGTTCTTC,CASRTGQGRNEQFF
TRBD2,TRBV4-1,TRBJ2-1,many,TGCGCCAGCAGCCAAACACGGACTAGCGGGAGTAGGAATGAGCAGTTCTTC,CASSQTRTSGSRNEQFF
TRBD1,TRBV3-1,TRBJ2-7,many,TGTGCCAGCAGCCGAAGCACAGGGGGCTTGTACGAGCAGTACTTC,CASSRSTGGLYEQYF
.,TRBV29-1,TRBJ1-1,few,TGCAGCGTTGAAGATCTTTATGAGGGCAGGGGCGGGGGCACTGAAGCTTTCTTT,CSVEDLYEGRGGGTEAFF
TRBD2,TRBV20-1,TRBJ2-7,many,TGCAGTGCTAGAGATGCGCGGCTAGCGGTGATCTACGAGCAGTACTTC,CSARDARLAVIYEQYF
.,TRBV6-2/TRBV6-3,TRBJ2-7,many,TGTGCCAGCAGTATCTACCGGGCCCGCGGGCAGTACTTC,CASSIYRARGQYF
.,TRBV6-6,TRBJ2-1,many,TGTGCCAGCTGGCGGGCGGGGTACAATGAGCAGTTCTTC,CASWRAGYNEQFF
TRBD1,TRBV6-5,TRBJ1-2,.,TGTGCCAGCAGTTATTCGGGACAGGTTGGCTACACCTTC,CASSYSGQVGYTF
.,TRBV20-1,TRBJ1-4,many,TGCAGTGCCACTTGGGGCGAAAAACTGTTTTTT,CSATWGEKLFF
.,TRBV18,TRBJ2-5,many,TGTGCCAGCTCACCACGGTATCAAGAGACCCAGTACTTC,CASSPRYQETQYF
.,TRBV29-1,TRBJ1-1,many,TGCACGTCGGCCCCCAAATGGAACACTGAAGCTTTCTTT,CTSAPKWNTEAFF
.,TRBV5-6,TRBJ2-7,many,TGTGCCAGCAGCTTGGGTGAGGCCTCCTACGAGCAGTACTTC,CASSLGEASYEQYF
TRBD1,TRBV5-1,TRBJ1-2,many,TGCGCCAGCAGCTTCTCTACAGGGGACTATGGCTACACCTTC,CASSFSTGDYGYTF
.,TRBV29-1,TRBJ1-1,many,TGCAGCGTTGTGTCGTCAGGGAACACTGAAGCTTTCTTT,CSVVSSGNTEAFF
.,TRBV5-6,TRBJ2-1,.,TGTGCCAGGGGCCCCGAGCTCCACTGCTACAATGAGCAGTTCTTC,CARGPELHCYNEQFF
TRBD1,TRBV29-1,TRBJ2-5,many,TGCAGCGCCCCCGGGACAGGGGACCAAGAGACCCAGTACTTC,CSAPGTGDQETQYF
.,TRBV3-1,TRBJ2-3,few,TGTGCCAGCAGCCAAAATTACCTAACAGATACGCAGTATTTT,CASSQNYLTDTQYF
.,TRBV7-9,TRBJ1-1,few,TGTGCCAGCAGCTTAGTTCGGGTGTGGAAGAACACTGAAGCTTTCTTT,CASSLVRVWKNTEAFF
TRBD1,TRBV5-1,TRBJ1-1,many,TGCGCCAGCAGTTATTTCGACAGGGTTGCTGAAGCTTTCTTT,CASSYFDRVAEAFF
TRBD2,TRBV6-5,TRBJ2-3,many,TGTGCCAGCAGTTACATCCAACCTAGCGGGGAAGGCACAGATACGCAGTATTTT,CASSYIQPSGEGTDTQYF
.,TRBV7-3,TRBJ2-1,many,TGTGCCAGCAGCTTAAGCCTACCTTCCTACAATGAGCAGTTCTTC,CASSLSLPSYNEQFF
.,TRBV20-1,TRBJ2-4,many,TGCAGTGCTAGTGTTCTTGAGTGGGCCAAAAACATTCAGTACTTC,CSASVLEWAKNIQYF
TRBD2,TRBV11-1,TRBJ2-1,many,TGTGCCAGCAGCTATCTTTTAGCGGGAGAATACAATGAGCAGTTCTTC,CASSYLLAGEYNEQFF
TRBD1,TRBV27,TRBJ1-1,.,TGTGCCAGCAGTCCCAGGACAGGGATCGACGCGGCTTTCTTT,CASSPRTGIDAAFF
.,TRBV20-1,TRBJ2-5,many,TGCAGTGCTAGATTACCCCCGTCCCGGGGAGGCCAAGAGACCCAGTACTTC,CSARLPPSRGGQETQYF
TRBD2,TRBV10-3,TRBJ2-1,many,TGTGCCACACGACTAGCGGTTTACAATGAGCAGTTCTTC,CATRLAVYNEQFF
.,TRBV5-1,TRBJ2-2,many,TGCGCCAGCAGCGAGGAGACCGGGGAGCTGTTTTTT,CASSEETGELFF
.,TRBV28,TRBJ1-6,many,TGTGCCAGCAGTTTAAGTCAGTTTAATTCACCCCTCCACTTT,CASSLSQFNSPLHF
TRBD1,TRBV6-5,TRBJ2-7,many,TGTGCCAGCAGTTACCGGGGACAGGGGAACTACGAGCAGTACTTC,CASSYRGQGNYEQYF
.,TRBV12-3/TRBV12-4,TRBJ2-5,many,TGTGCCAGCAGTTATCAGGGCTTAGAGACCCAGTACTTC,CASSYQGLETQYF
.,TRBV29-1,TRBJ2-7,many,TGCAGCGTTGAAGGCGGAGATGACCTACTAACCTACGAGCAGTACTTC,CSVEGGDDLLTYEQYF
.,TRBV20-1,TRBJ2-5,many,TGCAGTGCTAACGGACTACCCGATTGGGAGACCCAGTACTTC,CSANGLPDWETQYF
.,TRBV7-6,TRBJ1-5,.,TGTGCCAGCAGCTTCGAGCCCGGGAGCAATCAGCCCCAGCATTTT,CASSFEPGSNQPQHF
.,TRBV7-2,TRBJ1-4,many,TGTGCCAGCAGCCGTAATGGGAGGGGTGAAAAACTGTTTTTT,CASSRNGRGEKLFF
TRBD2,TRBV9,TRBJ2-1,.,TGTGCCAGCAGCGTAGTAGCGGGGGGGAGAGGTGAGCAGTTCTTC,CASSVVAGGRGEQFF
.,TRBV6-5,TRBJ2-1,many,TGTGCCAGCAGTTACGGAAAGTACTACGAGCAGTTCTTC,CASSYGKYYEQFF
.,TRBV9,TRBJ1-2,many,TGTGCCAGCAGCGCACAGGGTGCCTACACCTTC,CASSAQGAYTF
.,TRBV3-1,TRBJ1-6,many,TGTGCCAGCAGCCAAGAACCTAGTTCACCCCTCCACTTT,CASSQEPSSPLHF
TRBD1,TRBV29-1,TRBJ1-6,few,TGCAGCGTCAGGACAGGGGGAGACCCCAATGAGGCCCTCCACTTT,CSVRTGGDPNEALHF
.,TRBV2,TRBJ2-1,many,TGTGCCAGCAGTGAACCTCTGAGCTCCTACAATGAGCAGTTCTTC,CASSEPLSSYNEQFF
.,TRBV18,TRBJ2-1,many,TGTGCCAGCTCGCGCTGGAATGAGCAGTTCTTC,CASSRWNEQFF
TRBD1,TRBV5-1,TRBJ1-5,many,TGCGCCAGCAGCTTCGGGCAGGGGGGTCAGCCCCAGCATTTT,CASSFGQGGQPQHF
.,TRBV6-2/TRBV6-3,TRBJ2-5,many,TGTGCCAGCAGTTATACCGGCCACGGGTGGGAGACCCAGTACTTC,CASSYTGHGWETQYF
.,TRBV20-1,TRBJ2-3,many,TGCAGTCCAGACGGGCCTAGCACAGATACGCAGTATTTT,CSPDGPSTDTQYF
TRBD1,TRBV5-1,TRBJ2-1,many,TGCGCCAGCAGCTTCTTGACAGGGAGCTCCTACAATGAGCAGTTCTTC,CASSFLTGSSYNEQFF
.,TRBV19,TRBJ1-5,few,TGTGCCAGTTGCCTGGGACTAAATCAGCCCCAGCATTTT,CASCLGLNQPQHF